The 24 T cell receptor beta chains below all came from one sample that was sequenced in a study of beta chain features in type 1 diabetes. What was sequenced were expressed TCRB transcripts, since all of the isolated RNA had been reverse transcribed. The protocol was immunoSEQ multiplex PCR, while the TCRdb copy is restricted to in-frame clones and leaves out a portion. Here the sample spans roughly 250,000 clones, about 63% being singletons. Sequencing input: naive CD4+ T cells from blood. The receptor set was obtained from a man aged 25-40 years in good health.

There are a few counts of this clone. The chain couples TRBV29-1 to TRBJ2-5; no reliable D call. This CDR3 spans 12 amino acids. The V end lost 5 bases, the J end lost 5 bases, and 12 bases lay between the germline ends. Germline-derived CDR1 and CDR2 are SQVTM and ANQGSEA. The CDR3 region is CSVSRSGETQYF. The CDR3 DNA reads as TGCAGCGTTTCCAGGAGTGGCGAGACCCAGTACTTC.

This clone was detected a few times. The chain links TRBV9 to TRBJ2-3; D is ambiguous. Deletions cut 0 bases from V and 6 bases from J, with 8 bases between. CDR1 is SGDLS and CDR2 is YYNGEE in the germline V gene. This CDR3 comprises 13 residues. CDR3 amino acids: CASSVGGRDTQYF. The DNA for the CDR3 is TGTGCCAGCAGCGTAGGGGGAAGGGATACGCAGTATTTT.

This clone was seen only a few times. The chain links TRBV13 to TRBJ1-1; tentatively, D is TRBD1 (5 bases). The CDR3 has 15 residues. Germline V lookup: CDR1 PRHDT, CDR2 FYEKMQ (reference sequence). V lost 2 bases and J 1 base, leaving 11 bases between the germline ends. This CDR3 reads CASSLNPTGNTEAFF. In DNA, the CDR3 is TGTGCCAGCAGCTTAAACCCCACAGGGAACACTGAAGCTTTCTTT.

CDR3 protein: CASSPRPGTREQFF. The CDR3 DNA is TGTGCCAGCAGTCCACGACCGGGGACCCGAGAGCAGTTCTTC. The chain couples TRBV27 to TRBJ2-1, with D perhaps matching TRBD1 or TRBD2 (5 bases each). CDR1 is MNHEY and CDR2 is SMNVEV in the germline V gene (reference sequence). Trimming cost V 5 bases and J 10 bases, with 18 bases left between them. There are 14 residues in the CDR3.

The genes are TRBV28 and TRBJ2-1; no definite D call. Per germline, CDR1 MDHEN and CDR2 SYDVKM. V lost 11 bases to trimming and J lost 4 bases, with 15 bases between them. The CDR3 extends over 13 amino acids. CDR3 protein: CASTLSEYNEQFF. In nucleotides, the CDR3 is TGTGCCTCCACGCTAAGCGAGTACAATGAGCAGTTCTTC.

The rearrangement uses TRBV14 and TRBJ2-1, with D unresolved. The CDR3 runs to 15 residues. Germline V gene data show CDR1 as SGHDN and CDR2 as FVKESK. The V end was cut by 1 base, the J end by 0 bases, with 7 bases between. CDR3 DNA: TGTGCCAGCAGCCAAGGAAGGAGCTCCTACAATGAGCAGTTCTTC. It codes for CASSQGRSSYNEQFF.

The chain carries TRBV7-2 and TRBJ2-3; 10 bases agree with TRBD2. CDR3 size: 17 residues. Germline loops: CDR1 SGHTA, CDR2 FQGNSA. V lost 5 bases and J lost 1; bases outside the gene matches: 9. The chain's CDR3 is CASSKMGLAGGTDTQYF. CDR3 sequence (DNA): TGTGCCAGCAGCAAGATGGGGCTAGCGGGGGGCACAGATACGCAGTATTTT.

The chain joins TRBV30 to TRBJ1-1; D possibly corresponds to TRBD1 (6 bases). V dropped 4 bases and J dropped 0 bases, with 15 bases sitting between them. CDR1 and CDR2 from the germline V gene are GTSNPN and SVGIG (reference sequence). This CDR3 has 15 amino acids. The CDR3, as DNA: TGTGCCTGGACTAAGGCAGGGACAATGAACACTGAAGCTTTCTTT. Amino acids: CAWTKAGTMNTEAFF.

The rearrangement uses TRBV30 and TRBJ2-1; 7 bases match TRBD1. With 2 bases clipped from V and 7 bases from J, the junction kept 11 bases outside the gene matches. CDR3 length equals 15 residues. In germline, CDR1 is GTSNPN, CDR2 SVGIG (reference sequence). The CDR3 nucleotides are TGTGCCTGGAGTACCCGGACAGGTAGCAGGAATGAGCAGTTCTTC. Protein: CAWSTRTGSRNEQFF.

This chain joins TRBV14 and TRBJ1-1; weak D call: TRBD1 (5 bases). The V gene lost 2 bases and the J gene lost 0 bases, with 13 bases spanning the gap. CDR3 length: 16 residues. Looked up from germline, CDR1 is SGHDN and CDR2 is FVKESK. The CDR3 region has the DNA TGTGCCAGCAGCCAAAAAGGTGGGACCATGAACACTGAAGCTTTCTTT. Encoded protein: CASSQKGGTMNTEAFF.

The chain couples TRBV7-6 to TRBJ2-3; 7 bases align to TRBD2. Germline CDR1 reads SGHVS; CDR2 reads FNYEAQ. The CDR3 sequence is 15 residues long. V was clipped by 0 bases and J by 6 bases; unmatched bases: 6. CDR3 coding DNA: TGTGCCAGCAGCTTAGCCCGACTAGCATGGGATACGCAGTATTTT. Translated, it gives CASSLARLAWDTQYF.

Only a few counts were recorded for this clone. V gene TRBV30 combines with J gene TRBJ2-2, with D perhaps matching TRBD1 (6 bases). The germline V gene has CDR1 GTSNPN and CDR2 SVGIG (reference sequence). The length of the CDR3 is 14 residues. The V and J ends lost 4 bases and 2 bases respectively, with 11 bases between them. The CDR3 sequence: CAWKDSGNTGELFF. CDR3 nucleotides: TGTGCCTGGAAGGACAGCGGAAACACCGGGGAGCTGTTTTTT.

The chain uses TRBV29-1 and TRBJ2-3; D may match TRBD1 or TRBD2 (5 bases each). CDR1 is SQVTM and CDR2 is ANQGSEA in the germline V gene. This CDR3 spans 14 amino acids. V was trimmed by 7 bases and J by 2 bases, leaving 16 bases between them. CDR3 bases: TGCAGCGCCGGGGACGGAACCGACACAGATACGCAGTATTTT. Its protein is CSAGDGTDTDTQYF.

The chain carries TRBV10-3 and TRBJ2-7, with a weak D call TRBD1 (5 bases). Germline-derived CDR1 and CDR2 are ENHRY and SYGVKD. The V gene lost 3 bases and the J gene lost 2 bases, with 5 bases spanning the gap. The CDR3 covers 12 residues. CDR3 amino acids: CAISDRAYEQYF. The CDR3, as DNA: TGTGCCATCAGTGACAGGGCCTACGAGCAGTACTTC.

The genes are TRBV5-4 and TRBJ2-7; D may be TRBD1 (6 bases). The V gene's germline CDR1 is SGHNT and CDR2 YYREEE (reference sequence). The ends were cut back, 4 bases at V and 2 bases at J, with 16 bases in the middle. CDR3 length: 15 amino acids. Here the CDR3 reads CASSPSGTTPYEQYF. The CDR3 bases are TGTGCCAGCAGCCCGTCCGGGACAACTCCCTACGAGCAGTACTTC.

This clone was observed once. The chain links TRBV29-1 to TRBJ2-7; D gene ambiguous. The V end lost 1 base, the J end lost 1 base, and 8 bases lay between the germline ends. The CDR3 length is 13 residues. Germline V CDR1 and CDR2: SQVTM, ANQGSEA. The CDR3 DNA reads TGCAGCGTTGAAGGACCACCATCCTACGAGCAGTACTTC. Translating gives CSVEGPPSYEQYF.

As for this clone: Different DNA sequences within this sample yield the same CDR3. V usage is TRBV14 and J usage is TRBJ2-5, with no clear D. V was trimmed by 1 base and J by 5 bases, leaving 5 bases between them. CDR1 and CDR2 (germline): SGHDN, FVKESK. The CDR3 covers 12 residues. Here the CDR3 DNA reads TGTGCCAGCAGCCAAGTATCGGAGACCCAGTACTTC. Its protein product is CASSQVSETQYF. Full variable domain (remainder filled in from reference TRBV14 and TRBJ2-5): EAGVTQFPSHSVIEKGQTVTLRCDPISGHDNLYWYRRVMGKEIKFLLHFVKESKQDESGMPNNRFLAERTGGTYSTLKVQPAELEDSGVYFCASSQVSETQYFGPGTRLLVL.

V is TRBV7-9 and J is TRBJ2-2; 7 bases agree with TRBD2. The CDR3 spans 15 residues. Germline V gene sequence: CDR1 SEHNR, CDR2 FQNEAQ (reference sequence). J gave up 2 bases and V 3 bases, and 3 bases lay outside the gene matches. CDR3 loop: CASSLASGNTGELFF. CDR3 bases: TGTGCCAGCAGCTTGGCTAGCGGAAACACCGGGGAGCTGTTTTTT.

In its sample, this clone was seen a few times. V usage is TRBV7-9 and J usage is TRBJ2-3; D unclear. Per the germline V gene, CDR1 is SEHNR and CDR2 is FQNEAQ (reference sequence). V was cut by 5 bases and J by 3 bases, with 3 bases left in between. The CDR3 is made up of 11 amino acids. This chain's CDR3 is CASSQTDTQYF. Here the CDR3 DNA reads TGTGCCAGCAGCCAAACAGATACGCAGTATTTT.

CDR3 sequence reads: CASSLAWDRGSNIQYF. DNA of the CDR3: TGTGCCAGCAGCTTAGCGTGGGACAGGGGGTCCAACATTCAGTACTTC. This sequence joins TRBV7-9 and TRBJ2-4; 11 nucleotides agree with TRBD1. The CDR3 loop spans 16 amino acids. CDR1 and CDR2 (germline): SEHNR, FQNEAQ (reference sequence). V gave up 0 bases and J gave up 7 bases; unmatched junction bases: 5.

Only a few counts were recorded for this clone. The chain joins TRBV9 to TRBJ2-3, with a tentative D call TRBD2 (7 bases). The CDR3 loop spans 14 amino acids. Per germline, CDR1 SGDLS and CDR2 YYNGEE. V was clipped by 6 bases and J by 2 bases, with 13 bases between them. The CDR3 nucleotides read TGTGCCAGCACGGCAGCGGGACACACAGATACGCAGTATTTT. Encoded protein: CASTAAGHTDTQYF.

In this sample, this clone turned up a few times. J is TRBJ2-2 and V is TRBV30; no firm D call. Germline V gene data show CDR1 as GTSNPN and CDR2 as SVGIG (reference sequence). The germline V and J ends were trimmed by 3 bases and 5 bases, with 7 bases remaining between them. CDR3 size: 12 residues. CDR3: CAWRVATGELFF. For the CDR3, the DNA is TGTGCCTGGAGAGTGGCGACCGGGGAGCTGTTTTTT.

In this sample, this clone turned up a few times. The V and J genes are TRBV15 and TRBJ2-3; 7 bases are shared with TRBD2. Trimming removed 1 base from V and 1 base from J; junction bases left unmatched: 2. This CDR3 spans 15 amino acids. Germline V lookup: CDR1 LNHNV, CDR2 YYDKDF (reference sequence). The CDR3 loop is CATSRAAGGTDTQYF. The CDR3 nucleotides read TGTGCCACCAGCAGAGCGGCGGGAGGCACAGATACGCAGTATTTT.

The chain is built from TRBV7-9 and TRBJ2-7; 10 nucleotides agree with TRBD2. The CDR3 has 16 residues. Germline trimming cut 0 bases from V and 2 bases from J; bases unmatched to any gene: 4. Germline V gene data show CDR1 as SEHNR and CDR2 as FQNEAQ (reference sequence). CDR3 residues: CASSLAGSGGTYEQYF. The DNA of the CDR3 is TGTGCCAGCAGCTTAGCGGGTAGCGGGGGGACCTACGAGCAGTACTTC. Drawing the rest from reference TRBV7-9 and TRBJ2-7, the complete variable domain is DTGVSQNPRHKITKRGQNVTFRCDPISEHNRLYWYRQTLGQGPEFLTYFQNEAQLEKSRLLSDRFSAERPKGSFSTLEIQRTEQGDSAMYLCASSLAGSGGTYEQYFGPGTRLTVT.